This TCR beta chain emerged from a study of CD4 T cells in relation to SARS-CoV-2 and coronaviruses. Study as a whole: ViraFEST: approximately ten-day antigen culture of PBMCs, then TCR beta CDR3 sequencing. Negative control cultures got HIV-1 Nef peptides or no peptide.

Repertoires were generated with immunoSEQ multiplex PCR, while TCRdb's copy carries only in-frame clones and drops some. The table shows some 20,000 clones, with just under 80% occurring only once. To note about this clone: What it binds is not known.

CD4+ T cells from unexposed donors were obtained before the COVID-19 pandemic (2011-2018). Isolation of CD4+ T cells took place after about 9 days in culture. The TCR sequence derives from a human donor in good health. The specimen sequenced was CD4+ T cells from PBMCs, cultured in vitro.

The CDR3 sequence is CASSYLGDYGYTF. CDR3 nucleotide sequence: TGTGCCAGCAGTTACTTGGGGGACTATGGCTACACCTTC. The V and J genes are TRBV6-5 and TRBJ1-2; TRBD1 is a possible D gene (5 bases). Looked up from germline, CDR1 is MNHEY and CDR2 is SVGAGI. V lost 1 base and J lost 3, with 6 bases in between. This CDR3 contains 13 residues.